This record looks at one T cell receptor (beta chain) sequence and its context. Its antigen is currently unknown. Amplified material comprised TCR beta CDR3 regions derived from RNA transcripts. HTBI-primed first-round RT-PCR preceded second-round multiplex PCR. TCRdb used MiXCR to reprocess the multiplex PCR reads, holding one entry per CDR3 protein. The sample comprises approximately 700,000 distinct CDR3 sequences, about 40% of which are singletons, and 3% to 4% rests with the top ten. This CDR3 is 13 amino acids long. V gave up 8 bases and J gave up 2 bases, with 15 bases separating them. Germline V gives CDR1 SQVTM, CDR2 ANQGSEA. The sample is drawn from a study of Graves' ophthalmopathy and Graves' hyperthyroidism. Turning to the study itself: Before any treatment, peripheral blood was taken at the initial diagnosis.

Orbital computed tomography, together with clinical symptoms, serum thyroxine, TRAb and thyroid ultrasound, was used for diagnosis. Study results and caveats: A majority of expanded thyroid clonotypes exceeding 0.001 frequency were likewise present in blood. A 13-signature model separated ophthalmopathy from stable hyperthyroidism, reaching around 88% sensitivity and roughly 82% specificity cross-validated.

The sequence was collected from an adult man with Graves' ophthalmopathy. The chain recombines TRBV29-1 with TRBJ1-2; tentative D call: TRBD1 (5 bases). Sequenced material: peripheral blood. The CDR3 loop reads CSQGEGVNYGYTF. CDR3 DNA sequence: TGCAGCCAAGGGGAAGGGGTGAACTATGGCTACACCTTC.